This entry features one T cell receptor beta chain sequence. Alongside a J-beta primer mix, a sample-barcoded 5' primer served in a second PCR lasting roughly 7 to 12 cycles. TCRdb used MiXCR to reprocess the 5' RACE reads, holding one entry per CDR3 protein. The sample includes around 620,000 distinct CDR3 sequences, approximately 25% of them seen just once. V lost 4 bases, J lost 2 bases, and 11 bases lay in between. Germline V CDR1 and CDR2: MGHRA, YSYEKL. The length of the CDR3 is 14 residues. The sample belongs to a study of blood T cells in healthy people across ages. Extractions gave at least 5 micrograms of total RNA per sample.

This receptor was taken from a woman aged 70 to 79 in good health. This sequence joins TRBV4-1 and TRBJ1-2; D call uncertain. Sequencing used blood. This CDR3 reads CASSPSDPNYGYTF. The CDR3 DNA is TGCGCCAGCAGCCCCTCGGACCCAAACTATGGCTACACCTTC.